The rows below give T cell receptor beta chains drawn from one sample of a study of blood T cell repertoires in COVID-19. Measured with immunoSEQ multiplex PCR; TCRdb has only the in-frame clones, and not every one. The sample has about 200,000 clones, 70% to 90% seen once. The material sequenced was peripheral blood. The source of these receptors is a man aged 18 to 29 with active or convalescent COVID-19. CDR3s include the opening cysteine and the closing phenylalanine or tryptophan. A D gene is named only where the DNA matches it firmly. Not every row has a clone size; where given, it reads once, few, many or a size class.

J	D	V	size	DNA	CDR3
TRBJ2-1	TRBD2	TRBV27	NA	TGTGCCAGCAGTTTATTCTTAGCGGGAGGGCCCGATGAGCAGTTCTTC	CASSLFLAGGPDEQFF
TRBJ2-5	NA	TRBV5-4	NA	TGTGCCAGCAGCCCAGGACAGAACCAAGAGACCCAGTACTTC	CASSPGQNQETQYF
TRBJ1-1	TRBD1	TRBV7-2	NA	TGTGCCAGCAGAAGGGACAGCAGCAATGAAGCTTTCTTT	CASRRDSSNEAFF
TRBJ2-2	TRBD2	TRBV3-1/TRBV3-2	NA	TGTGCCACCGGGACTAGCGGGAGGGCCAGGAACACCGGGGAGCTGTTTTTT	CATGTSGRARNTGELFF
TRBJ1-1	NA	TRBV28	NA	TGTGCCAGCATGGCAGGCGGGGACCACACTGAAGCTTTCTTT	CASMAGGDHTEAFF
TRBJ2-7	NA	TRBV19	NA	TGTGCCAGCCAAAGGGACTTCGGGCCCTACGAGCAGTACTTC	CASQRDFGPYEQYF
TRBJ2-1	TRBD2	TRBV19	NA	TGTGCCAGTAGTATAAGGGCAGCGGGAGGGACCTACAATGAGCAGTTCTTC	CASSIRAAGGTYNEQFF
TRBJ2-1	NA	TRBV5-1	NA	TGCGCCAGCAGCCCCTTAGTCTACAATGAGCAGTTCTTC	CASSPLVYNEQFF
TRBJ1-5	NA	TRBV7-2	NA	TGTGCCAGCAGCTTAGAGGACAAGCTTAGCAATCAGCCCCAGCATTTT	CASSLEDKLSNQPQHF
TRBJ1-3	NA	TRBV18	NA	TGTGCCAGCTCATCATCCGCCGGGAACTCTGGAAACACCATATATTTT	CASSSSAGNSGNTIYF
TRBJ1-1	TRBD1	TRBV5-1	NA	TGCGCCAGCAGCCTGACAGGGTTGTTTACTGAAGCTTTCTTT	CASSLTGLFTEAFF
TRBJ2-3	NA	TRBV4-3	NA	TGCGCCAGCAGCCAAGCGTTTCACTACACAGATACGCAGTATTTT	CASSQAFHYTDTQYF
TRBJ1-5	NA	TRBV21-1	NA	TGTGCCAGCAGCAAGGGAAGGACAGGGTCGGGCAATCAGCCCCAGCATTTT	CASSKGRTGSGNQPQHF
TRBJ1-2	TRBD1	TRBV19	NA	TGTGCCAGTAGTGTCCGACAGGGGGCGATGGTCTATGGCTACACCTTC	CASSVRQGAMVYGYTF
TRBJ2-5	TRBD2	TRBV30	NA	TGTGCCTGGAGTGTACATGCGGGGGCCCAGTACTTC	CAWSVHAGAQYF
TRBJ2-7	NA	TRBV5-8	NA	TGTGCCAGCAGCTTGCTTCGATCGGGGACTTATCATGACGAGCAGTACTTC	CASSLLRSGTYHDEQYF
TRBJ2-7	TRBD2	TRBV25-1	NA	TGTGCCAGCAGTGAGGCTAGCGGGAGCTACGAGCAGTACTTC	CASSEASGSYEQYF
TRBJ1-3	TRBD1	TRBV18	NA	TGTGCCAGCTCACAGGGGACAGGAGTTTCGAACTCTGGAAACACCATATATTTT	CASSQGTGVSNSGNTIYF
TRBJ1-3	TRBD1	TRBV25-1	NA	TGTGCCAGCAGTGCCGGGCAGGGGGGAATTGGAAACACCATATATTTT	CASSAGQGGIGNTIYF
TRBJ2-1	TRBD1	TRBV27	NA	TGTGCCAGCAGTTTGCCGACAGGGGATGGCTCCTACAATGAGCAGTTCTTC	CASSLPTGDGSYNEQFF
TRBJ2-3	NA	TRBV7-6	NA	TGTGCCAGCAGCTTAGATAGAGTTTCAACAGATACGCAGTATTTT	CASSLDRVSTDTQYF
TRBJ2-7	NA	TRBV9	NA	TGTGCCAGCAGTCCACCTTTCGGCGGGCCCCCCGGTTACGAGCAGTACTTC	CASSPPFGGPPGYEQYF
TRBJ2-3	NA	TRBV5-1	NA	TGCGCCAGCAGAAAAGAGCTCCATACGCAGTATTTT	CASRKELHTQYF
TRBJ1-2	NA	TRBV30	NA	TGTGCCTGGAGTCGTTCGTTGCTCGGGGGCTACACCTTC	CAWSRSLLGGYTF
TRBJ1-6	NA	TRBV4-3	NA	TGCGCCAGCAGCCAAGATCGGGGGGCTAGCTATAATTCACCCCTCCACTTT	CASSQDRGASYNSPLHF
TRBJ2-3	TRBD2	TRBV6-6	NA	TGTGCCAGCAGGCGAGCCGGGAGGACGACAGATACGCAGTATTTT	CASRRAGRTTDTQYF
TRBJ2-5	NA	TRBV6-2/TRBV6-3	few	TGTGCCAGCAGTTGGGGCTTACTAGCCTTTCAAGAGACCCAGTACTTC	CASSWGLLAFQETQYF
TRBJ1-2	NA	TRBV18	NA	TGTGCCAGCTCACCCGGTTTGGGGGCTGATGGCTACACCTTC	CASSPGLGADGYTF
TRBJ2-3	TRBD2	TRBV3-1/TRBV3-2	NA	TGTGCCAGCAGCCCAAAACTAGCGGGAGGAAGAAAGGATACGCAGTATTTT	CASSPKLAGGRKDTQYF
TRBJ2-5	TRBD2	TRBV5-1	NA	TGCGCCAGCAGCTTGGGCGGACTAGCAGGCGGGGAGACCCAGTACTTC	CASSLGGLAGGETQYF
TRBJ2-3	TRBD2	TRBV5-4	NA	TGTGCCAGCAGCTTGTACCTAGCGGGAGCGGGAGATACGCAGTATTTT	CASSLYLAGAGDTQYF
TRBJ2-6	NA	TRBV28	NA	TGTGCCAGCAGTTTTACTGGGGCCAACGTCCTGACTTTC	CASSFTGANVLTF
TRBJ1-2	NA	TRBV2	once	TGTGCCAGCAGTGGGTCCCCTTGGGGGGGGGACTATGGCTACACCTTC	CASSGSPWGGDYGYTF
TRBJ1-2	TRBD1	TRBV24-1	NA	TGTGCCACCCGGGACAGGGTTGACGGCTACACCTTC	CATRDRVDGYTF
TRBJ1-3	NA	TRBV29-1	NA	TGCAGCGTCTTCACGAGCTCTGGAAACACCATATATTTT	CSVFTSSGNTIYF
TRBJ1-4	NA	TRBV5-1	few	TGCGCCAGCAGCTACGATCCTCGGGGGGAAAAACTGTTTTTT	CASSYDPRGEKLFF
TRBJ1-5	NA	TRBV12-3/TRBV12-4	NA	TGTGCCAGCAGTACGGGGAGAAATCAGCCCCAGCATTTT	CASSTGRNQPQHF
TRBJ2-2	NA	TRBV7-9	few	TGTGCCAGCAGCGATCAACAGGGGAACACCGGGGAGCTGTTTTTT	CASSDQQGNTGELFF
TRBJ2-1	NA	TRBV11-2	once	TGTGCCAGCAGCCCAAGAACATGGGGCTTTTACAATGAGCAGTTCTTC	CASSPRTWGFYNEQFF
TRBJ1-5	TRBD1	TRBV28	NA	TGTGCCAGCAGAGACAGGGAGGCTCAGCCCCAGCATTTT	CASRDREAQPQHF
TRBJ2-5	TRBD2	TRBV2	once	TGTGCCAGCAGGGTCGTGGCGGGAGGGCAAGAGACCCAGTACTTC	CASRVVAGGQETQYF
TRBJ2-3	TRBD2	TRBV13	NA	TGTGCCAGCAGCTTTTTTGGGACTAGCGGGAGCTTGGGCACAGATACGCAGTATTTT	CASSFFGTSGSLGTDTQYF
TRBJ2-5	TRBD1	TRBV2	NA	TGTGCCAGCCTCCGGGACAGGACTGAGGTGACCCAGTACTTC	CASLRDRTEVTQYF
TRBJ2-5	NA	TRBV13	NA	TGTGCCAGCAGCTTAGGCCTACGGGGCCAAGAGACCCAGTACTTC	CASSLGLRGQETQYF
TRBJ2-1	NA	TRBV15	many	TGTGCCACCACCCCGCGGCTAGCTCTCGGTCTCGGCAATGAGCAGTTCTTC	CATTPRLALGLGNEQFF
TRBJ2-3	TRBD2	TRBV2	NA	TGTGCCAGCAGTGGACCGGGGGGTGGAGATACGCAGTATTTT	CASSGPGGGDTQYF
TRBJ1-1	NA	TRBV3-1/TRBV3-2	once	TGTGCCAGCGGGGTTACAGGGAATCCTGAAGCTTTCTTT	CASGVTGNPEAFF
TRBJ1-1	TRBD1	TRBV6-2/TRBV6-3	NA	TGTGCCAGCAGCTGGACAGGGGGCACTGAAGCTTTCTTT	CASSWTGGTEAFF
TRBJ1-1	TRBD1	TRBV19	NA	TGTGCCAGTAACCTACAGGGGGGATGGGGTGAAGCTTTCTTT	CASNLQGGWGEAFF
TRBJ1-2	NA	TRBV9	NA	TGTGCCAGCAGCCCCGCGTTTGTCTACACCTTC	CASSPAFVYTF
TRBJ1-5	NA	TRBV18	NA	TGTGCCAGCTCAGGGGGGGTCGGCAATCAGCCCCAGCATTTT	CASSGGVGNQPQHF
TRBJ2-1	NA	TRBV4-1	NA	TGCGCCAGCAGCCAAGTTGAGCGGGTCTACAATGAGCAGTTCTTC	CASSQVERVYNEQFF
TRBJ2-3	NA	TRBV12-3/TRBV12-4	NA	TGTGCCAGCAGCGAACTAAGAACAGATACGCAGTATTTT	CASSELRTDTQYF
TRBJ1-1	NA	TRBV30	NA	TGTGCCTGGAGTAGGGGCTCAATGAACACTGAAGCTTTCTTT	CAWSRGSMNTEAFF
TRBJ1-5	TRBD1	TRBV12-5	NA	TGTGCTAGTGGTTTGGGCCAGGGGGCCCGTCAGCCCCAGCATTTT	CASGLGQGARQPQHF